Shown below are 11 T cell receptor beta chains from a single sample sequenced in a study of blood T cells in healthy people across ages. A second about 6 to 11 cycle PCR used barcoded and J-beta primers. TCRdb passed the 5' RACE reads through MiXCR, listing each CDR3 protein once. The sample lists 500,000 to 650,000 distinct CDR3 sequences; about 27% were seen once. The sample was also linked to a second study, of T cells of mothers and their children.

Sequenced: blood. These receptors were obtained from a boy younger than 10 in good health.

The rearrangement uses TRBV10-1 and TRBJ1-5; no clear D. CDR3 length: 13 residues. CDR1 is WNHNN, CDR2 SYGVQD, per germline (reference sequence). V lost 2 bases and J lost 4, with 6 bases in between. CDR3 nucleotides: TGCGCCAGCAGTGAGGCTGGTAATCAGCCCCAGCATTTT. Amino acid sequence: CASSEAGNQPQHF.

In this sample, this clonotype turned up once. This sequence joins TRBV19 and TRBJ2-1, with D possibly being TRBD2 (5 bases). V was trimmed by 0 bases and J by 8 bases, leaving 17 bases between them. The CDR3 is 16 amino acids. Germline values: CDR1 LNHDA, CDR2 SQIVND (reference sequence). This CDR3 reads CASSIDLGGGSHEQFF. The CDR3 nucleotides read TGTGCCAGTAGTATAGATCTCGGAGGCGGCAGCCATGAGCAGTTCTTC.

The chain couples TRBV6-5 to TRBJ2-3, with 7 bases matching TRBD2. V was pared by 6 bases and J by 5 bases, with 8 bases of the junction left unmatched. The CDR3 sequence is 14 residues long. Germline assignment: CDR1 MNHEY and CDR2 SVGAGI. The CDR3 region has the DNA TGTGCCAGCAGAAAACCTATAGCGGGAGATACGCAGTATTTT. Its protein is CASRKPIAGDTQYF.

This chain connects TRBV5-1 to TRBJ2-2; the D gene could be TRBD1 or TRBD2 (5 bases each). Per the germline V gene, CDR1 is SGHRS and CDR2 is YFSETQ. Trimming removed 4 bases at V and 3 bases at J, with 16 bases between. The CDR3 sequence is 16 residues long. DNA for the CDR3: TGCGCCAGCAGCGCCACCACCGGGGCGGACACCGGGGAGCTGTTTTTT. Its translation is CASSATTGADTGELFF.

The CDR3 spells CSALTLLQETQYF. In nucleotides, the CDR3 is TGCAGTGCCCTAACACTCCTGCAAGAGACCCAGTACTTC. V and J are TRBV20-1 and TRBJ2-5, with no clear D. Looked up from germline, CDR1 is DFQATT and CDR2 is SNEGSKA (reference sequence). The CDR3 is 13 amino acids. V lost 6 bases and J 2 bases, leaving 13 bases between the germline ends.

This clonotype turned up a few times. This chain uses TRBV25-1 with TRBJ2-5, with TRBD1 as a possible D gene (5 bases). Germline-derived CDR1 and CDR2 are MGHDK and SYGVNS. The V end was cut by 1 base, the J end by 0 bases, with 15 bases between. The length of the CDR3 is 17 residues. This CDR3 is CASSEFIGVTDQETQYF. The CDR3 DNA follows: TGTGCCAGCAGTGAATTTATTGGTGTGACAGACCAAGAGACCCAGTACTTC. Complete variable domain (other parts from reference TRBV25-1 and TRBJ2-5): EADIYQTPRYLVIGTGKKITLECSQTMGHDKMYWYQQDPGMELHLIHYSYGVNSTEKGDLSSESTVSRIRTEHFPLTLESARPSHTSQYLCASSEFIGVTDQETQYFGPGTRLLVL.

This clonotype was observed a few times. The rearrangement joins TRBV20-1 to TRBJ2-3; D not resolved. CDR3 length: 15 amino acids. V lost 6 bases to trimming and J lost 2 bases, with 18 bases between them. Per germline, CDR1 DFQATT and CDR2 SNEGSKA (reference sequence). The CDR3 nucleotides are TGCAGTGCGAAGGACGACTCATTACACACAGATACGCAGTATTTT. The encoded protein is CSAKDDSLHTDTQYF.

The chain recombines TRBV7-3 with TRBJ2-5; 10 bases fit TRBD2. V dropped 5 bases and J dropped 1; count of bases not matched to a gene: 4. The germline CDR1 and CDR2 sequences are SGHTA and FQGTGA. This CDR3 comprises 15 residues. CDR3 nucleotide sequence: TGTGCCAGCAGCCTTAGCGGGGGGTTCCAAGAGACCCAGTACTTC. Amino acids: CASSLSGGFQETQYF.

This clonotype has only a few counts. The V call is TRBV20-1, the J call TRBJ1-4; maybe TRBD1 (6 bases). The CDR3 is 14 residues long. Germline CDR1 DFQATT, CDR2 SNEGSKA (reference sequence). Trimming removed 6 bases from V and 4 bases from J, with 15 bases in between. The CDR3 DNA follows: TGCAGTGCAATAGGGGGGGGAGGTAATGAAAAACTGTTTTTT. Protein sequence: CSAIGGGGNEKLFF.

This chain joins TRBV5-1 and TRBJ1-2; D not certain. Germline CDR1 and CDR2: SGHRS and YFSETQ. Trimming took off 0 bases at V and 8 bases at J, with 8 bases between the two ends. The CDR3 runs 12 residues. In DNA, the CDR3 is TGCGCCAGCAGCTTGGCGAGGGAAGGCTACACCTTC. This encodes CASSLAREGYTF.

This clonotype was found many times. The V gene is TRBV7-9, the J gene TRBJ1-1, with D unclear. V was trimmed by 2 bases and J by 7 bases, leaving 14 bases between them. Germline CDR1 SEHNR, CDR2 FQNEAQ (reference sequence). There are 14 residues in the CDR3. CDR3 coding DNA: TGTGCCAGCAGCTTATCCCCCCCGGCAGTTGAAGCTTTCTTT. It encodes CASSLSPPAVEAFF.